The sequence of this T cell receptor (beta chain) was determined in a study of blood T cell repertoires in COVID-19. The overall study: In each case, the material was cDNA or gDNA derived from T cells, B-cell-depleted T cells, or PBMCs.

The CDR3 spans 16 residues. Per the study methods: Amplification with reference gene primers provided the estimates of nucleated cell counts. Sequencing used immunoSEQ multiplex PCR; TCRdb keeps in-frame clones, though not all of them. D and trimming were read from the DNA, whereas the V and J calls and clone size are those reported in that table. The table shows 200,000 to 300,000 clones, with about 85% occurring only once. Material for sequencing was peripheral blood. The receptor was derived from a woman aged 55-69 years with active or convalescent COVID-19. This chain uses TRBV21-1 with TRBJ2-7; TRBD1, the table's D call, lacks a check against the DNA. TRBV21-1 is given as a pseudogene. CDR3 protein: CASSNRQNHSSYEQYV. The DNA for the CDR3 is TGTGCCAGCTCGAATAGACAGAACCACAGCTCCTACGAGCAGTACGTC.